This TCR beta chain was identified in a study of blood T cell repertoires in COVID-19 (dated by TCRdb to about 2020). As for the study more broadly: Samples covering the acute and convalescent phases of COVID-19 were provided by collaborators in the United States, Italy and Spain. The material from the prospective study consisted of cDNA or gDNA derived from T cells, B-cell-depleted T cells, or PBMCs. Deeply sampled blood TCRbeta repertoires from subjects exposed to, actively infected with, or recovered from COVID-19 were included in the dataset. The repertoires were released in a freely available public database meant as a resource for research on the immune response to SARS-CoV-2. Samples were obtained from the ongoing ImmuneRACE study (first 160 participants) and from over 1,000 subjects provided by 6 global collaborators. Nearly every sample came with metadata listing a de-identified subject ID, COVID-19 status, age in years and sex. Where HLA class I and class II types were available, the types were taken from metadata supplied by the sample provider, not from assay-based typing.

Broad study findings and their caveats: The quantity of clinical and demographic metadata differed by source and by participant and was supplied without curation.

Note on this clone: Its antigen is unknown. No base-level quality is on record; no much larger clone is a single base apart.

Enrolling through a virtual design, the prospective study's participants ranged in age from roughly 18 to 90 years and lived across some 23 United States geographic areas. In the prospective study, participants were assigned to cohorts based on the clinical history participants reported in a screening survey and a study questionnaire. Recovered participants in ImmuneRACE Cohort 3 were defined by two consecutive negative NP/OP PCR tests, clearance by a healthcare professional, or resolution of symptoms. In the prospective study, mobile phlebotomists collected whole blood, serum and a nasopharyngeal or oropharyngeal swab from each participant. Participants in the prospective study had the option to provide additional blood draws and questionnaires over a roughly 2-month period. Before DNA extraction, prospective study blood samples were shipped either frozen or at room temperature. TCRbeta CDR3 regions were amplified from genomic DNA using the immunoSEQ Assay, a bias-controlled multiplex PCR. As for how the authors treated the data: The number of nucleated cells in each sample was estimated from the amplification of reference gene primers within the assay. To quantify the absolute abundance of each unique TCRbeta CDR3 rearrangement, sequence reads were collapsed and filtered. For each sample, productive Simpson clonality was calculated as the square root of Simpson's diversity index over productive rearrangements. TCRdb mirrors the immuneACCESS table, restricted to in-frame sequences. Some clones are absent from its copies; in checked studies, under half trace to an unresolved V gene, and the reason for the others is unknown. That table supplies the V and J calls and clone size; D and trimming were determined from the DNA. The sample table shows around 130,000 clones, and around 88% are seen once. Clones ranked in the top ten supply around 2.3% of the sample.

The CDR3 runs 14 amino acids, cysteine and phenylalanine included. Kept here is only the CDR3 DNA, which spans 42 bases and is read in frame from base 1. V loses 0 bases, J loses 3 bases, and the germline ends lie 10 bases apart. The germline V gene encodes CDR1 SGHRS and CDR2 YFSETQ. The V gene is TRBV5-1 and the J gene is TRBJ2-7; the D gene identity is not certain. The TCR sequence derives from a woman aged 50 to 65 who had recovered from COVID-19. The sample consisted of PBMCs or T cells enriched from blood (not recorded which). CDR3 reads: CASSLGSQNYEQYF. The DNA is as follows: TGCGCCAGCAGCTTGGGCAGTCAGAACTACGAGCAGTACTTC.